The source of this T cell receptor (beta chain) is a study of liver allograft versus peripheral blood T cells. Overall study: Within transplanted livers, the T cell receptor repertoires were examined and compared against the repertoires present in the peripheral blood of liver transplant recipients.

Study-wide points: In liver allografts, T cell receptor repertoires reportedly differed from the repertoires found in peripheral blood.

Only a few counts were recorded for this clonotype. What it recognizes is unknown. Trimming removed 0 bases from V and 4 bases from J, with 11 bases in between. This CDR3 is built from 14 residues. Germline assignment: CDR1 DFQATT and CDR2 SNEGSKA (reference sequence). MiXCR, applied by TCRdb to the reads, yields one record per CDR3 protein. The data contain approximately 2,300 distinct CDR3 sequences, approximately 15% of them singletons. The chain joins TRBV20-1 to TRBJ2-3; D is perhaps TRBD2 (7 bases). The sequence was collected from a human patient who had a liver transplant. Some T cells may be provided by the graft donor. The CDR3 DNA sequence: TGCAGTGCTAGAGATTCGGGGGGCGCAGATACGCAGTATTTT. The encoded protein is CSARDSGGADTQYF.